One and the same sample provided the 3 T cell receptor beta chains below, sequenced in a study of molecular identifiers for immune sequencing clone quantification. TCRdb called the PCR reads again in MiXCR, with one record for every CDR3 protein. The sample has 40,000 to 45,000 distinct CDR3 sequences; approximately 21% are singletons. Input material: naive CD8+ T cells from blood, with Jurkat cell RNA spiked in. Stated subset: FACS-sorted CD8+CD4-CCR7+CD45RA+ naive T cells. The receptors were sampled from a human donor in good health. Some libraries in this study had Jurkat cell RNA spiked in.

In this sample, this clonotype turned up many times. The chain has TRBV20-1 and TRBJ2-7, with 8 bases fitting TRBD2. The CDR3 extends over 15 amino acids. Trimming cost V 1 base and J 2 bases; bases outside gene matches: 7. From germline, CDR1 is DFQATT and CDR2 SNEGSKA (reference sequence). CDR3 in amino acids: CSARVETSETYEQYF. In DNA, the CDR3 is TGCAGTGCTAGAGTAGAGACTAGCGAAACCTACGAGCAGTACTTC.

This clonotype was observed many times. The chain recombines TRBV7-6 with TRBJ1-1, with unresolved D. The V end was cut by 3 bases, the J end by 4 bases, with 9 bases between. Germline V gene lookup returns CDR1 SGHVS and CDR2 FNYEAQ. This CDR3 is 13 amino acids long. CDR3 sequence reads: CASSFGSRTEAFF. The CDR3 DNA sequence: TGTGCCAGCAGCTTCGGGTCGCGCACTGAAGCTTTCTTT.

Written as DNA, the CDR3 is TGTGCCAGCAGCCCCGGGACGACAGGAGAAGCTTTCTTT. It codes for CASSPGTTGEAFF. The V and J genes are TRBV11-3 and TRBJ1-1; maybe TRBD1 (6 bases). Germline CDR1 and CDR2: SGHNT and YENEEA. Deletions cut 5 bases from V and 8 bases from J, with 15 bases between. CDR3 length equals 13 residues.